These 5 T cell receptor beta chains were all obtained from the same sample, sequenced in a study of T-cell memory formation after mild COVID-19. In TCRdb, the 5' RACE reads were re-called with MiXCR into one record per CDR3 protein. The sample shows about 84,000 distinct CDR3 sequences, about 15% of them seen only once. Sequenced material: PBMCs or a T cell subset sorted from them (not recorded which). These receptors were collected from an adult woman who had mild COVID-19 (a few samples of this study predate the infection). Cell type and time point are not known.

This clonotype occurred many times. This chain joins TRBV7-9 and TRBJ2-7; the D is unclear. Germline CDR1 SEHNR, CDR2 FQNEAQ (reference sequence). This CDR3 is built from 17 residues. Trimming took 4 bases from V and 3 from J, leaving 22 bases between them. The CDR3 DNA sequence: TGTGCCAGCAGCTCCAGTGTCACGCTACCTATGATCTACGAGCAGTACTTC. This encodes CASSSSVTLPMIYEQYF. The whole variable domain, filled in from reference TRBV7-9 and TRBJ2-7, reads DTGVSQNPRHKITKRGQNVTFRCDPISEHNRLYWYRQTLGQGPEFLTYFQNEAQLEKSRLLSDRFSAERPKGSFSTLEIQRTEQGDSAMYLCASSSSVTLPMIYEQYFGPGTRLTVT.

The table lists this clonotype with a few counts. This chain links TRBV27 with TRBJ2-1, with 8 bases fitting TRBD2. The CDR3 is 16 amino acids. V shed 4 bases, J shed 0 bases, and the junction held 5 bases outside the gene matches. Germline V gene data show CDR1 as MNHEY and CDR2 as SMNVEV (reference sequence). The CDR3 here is CASSWQAGGSYNEQFF. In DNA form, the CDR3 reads TGTGCCAGCAGTTGGCAGGCGGGGGGCTCCTACAATGAGCAGTTCTTC.

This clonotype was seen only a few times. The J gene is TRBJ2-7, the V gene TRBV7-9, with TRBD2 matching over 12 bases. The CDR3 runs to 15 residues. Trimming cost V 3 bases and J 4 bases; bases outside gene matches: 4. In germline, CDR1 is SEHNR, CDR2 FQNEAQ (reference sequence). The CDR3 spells CASSFGLAGWYEQYF. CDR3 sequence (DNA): TGTGCCAGCAGCTTTGGACTAGCGGGATGGTACGAGCAGTACTTC.

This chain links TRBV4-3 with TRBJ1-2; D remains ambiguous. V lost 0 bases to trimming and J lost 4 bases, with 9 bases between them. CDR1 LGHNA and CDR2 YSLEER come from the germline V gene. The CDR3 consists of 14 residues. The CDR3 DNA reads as TGCGCCAGCAGCCAAGAAAGGTCCTCCTATGGCTACACCTTC. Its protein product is CASSQERSSYGYTF.

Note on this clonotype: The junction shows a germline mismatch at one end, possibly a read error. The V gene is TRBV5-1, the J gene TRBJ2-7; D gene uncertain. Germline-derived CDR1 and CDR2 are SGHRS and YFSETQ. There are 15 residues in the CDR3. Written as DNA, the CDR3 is TGCGCCATCAGCTTGGTACGGTTACTCGCCTACGAGCAGTACTTC. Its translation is CAISLVRLLAYEQYF.